Presented here are 22 T cell receptor beta chains from one specimen sequenced in a study of Ad26.COV2.S vaccination and SARS-CoV-2 variants. Documented treatment: over 15 received Ad26.COV2.S at low or high dose, single or two shots; about five received placebo; per-sample allocation not given. Sample collection was performed on day 63 after the first vaccine or placebo injection. The data were produced by immunoSEQ multiplex PCR, yet TCRdb's version contains in-frame clones alone and is incomplete. The sample lists approximately 340,000 clones, around 84% seen once, with less than 4% in the top ten. Sequencing used peripheral blood, obtained in a trial of Ad26.COV2.S vaccine versus placebo. These receptors came from a person between 18 and 60 years old who received the Ad26.COV2.S COVID-19 vaccine or a placebo.

The chain combines TRBV27 with TRBJ1-2; 7 positions match TRBD1. Germline-derived CDR1 and CDR2 are MNHEY and SMNVEV (reference sequence). CDR3 length: 17 residues. V was clipped by 1 base and J by 0 bases; unmatched bases: 8. The CDR3 reads CASSLLGQIDSNYGYTF. CDR3 sequence (DNA): TGTGCCAGCAGTTTATTGGGACAGATCGATTCTAACTATGGCTACACCTTC.

The chain has TRBV15 and TRBJ1-1, with D possibly being TRBD1 (5 bases). There are 14 residues in the CDR3. CDR1 is LNHNV, CDR2 YYDKDF, per germline (reference sequence). V was clipped by 6 bases and J by 0 bases, with 11 bases between them. In nucleotides, the CDR3 is TGTGCCACCAGGGGGGGGACCGTGAACACTGAAGCTTTCTTT. Translated, it gives CATRGGTVNTEAFF.

The chain couples TRBV6-5 to TRBJ2-3, with TRBD1 matching 9 bases. The germline V gene encodes CDR1 MNHEY and CDR2 SVGAGI. With 6 bases clipped from V and 5 bases from J, the junction kept 6 bases outside the gene matches. The length of the CDR3 is 14 residues. CDR3 protein: CASSLQGALDTQYF. The CDR3 nucleotides read TGTGCCAGCAGCCTACAGGGGGCGTTAGATACGCAGTATTTT.

V is TRBV19 and J is TRBJ1-1; D remains ambiguous. From germline, CDR1 is LNHDA and CDR2 SQIVND (reference sequence). The CDR3 spans 14 residues. Deletions cut 3 bases from V and 1 base from J, with 9 bases between. This CDR3 is CASSIWVQNTEAFF. As DNA, the CDR3 is TGTGCCAGTAGTATCTGGGTTCAGAACACTGAAGCTTTCTTT.

This chain uses TRBV5-1 with TRBJ1-1, with 7 bases identical to TRBD1. V lost 4 bases, J lost 2 bases, and 2 bases stayed unmatched. This CDR3 comprises 13 residues. Germline CDR1 SGHRS, CDR2 YFSETQ. The CDR3 coding sequence is TGCGCCAGCAGCAGGACAGGCAACACTGAAGCTTTCTTT. Protein sequence: CASSRTGNTEAFF.

This rearrangement joins TRBV4-1 to TRBJ2-7; TRBD2 is a possible D gene (5 bases). V lost 3 bases and J 2 bases, leaving 23 bases between the germline ends. This CDR3 is built from 18 residues. Germline values: CDR1 MGHRA, CDR2 YSYEKL. For the CDR3, the DNA is TGCGCCAGCAGCCATAAGATATGGGAGTCGGAGCCCACCTACGAGCAGTACTTC. Its translation is CASSHKIWESEPTYEQYF.

The chain carries TRBV25-1 and TRBJ2-3; TRBD1 agrees at 10 bases. V lost 1 base, J lost 6 bases, and 7 bases stayed unmatched. Germline loops: CDR1 MGHDK, CDR2 SYGVNS. This CDR3 has 16 residues. The CDR3 DNA sequence: TGTGCCAGCAGTGAATTGGGGACAGGGGTTAGCGATACGCAGTATTTT. Its translation is CASSELGTGVSDTQYF.

This clone was seen a single time. The chain links TRBV7-6 to TRBJ2-3; 10 positions agree with TRBD2. Losses at the gene ends were 3 bases for V and 2 bases for J; bases not matched to a gene: 8. Germline V gene lookup returns CDR1 SGHVS and CDR2 FNYEAQ. This CDR3 spans 17 amino acids. The DNA of the CDR3 is TGTGCCAGCAGCTTCTCAGCCGGGACTAGCGTCACAGATACGCAGTATTTT. Translating gives CASSFSAGTSVTDTQYF.

V gene TRBV12-5 combines with J gene TRBJ2-5; TRBD1 matches 7 bases. Germline CDR1 LGHNT, CDR2 FRNRAP. With 5 bases clipped from V and 5 bases from J, the junction kept 5 bases outside the gene matches. This CDR3 contains 13 residues. CDR3 protein: CASGDDRVETQYF. The CDR3 region has the DNA TGTGCTAGTGGTGATGACAGGGTTGAGACCCAGTACTTC.

V usage is TRBV10-2 and J usage is TRBJ2-3; D is ambiguous. Trimming left V 10 bases short and J 3 bases short, with 14 bases between. The CDR3 is 13 residues long. CDR1 is WSHSY and CDR2 is SAAADI in the germline V gene. CDR3 protein: CATTWLKTDTQYF. The CDR3 DNA is TGCGCCACAACGTGGCTAAAAACAGATACGCAGTATTTT.

V is TRBV5-1 and J is TRBJ2-1; the D is unclear. Germline V lookup: CDR1 SGHRS, CDR2 YFSETQ. The V gene lost 7 bases and the J gene lost 0 bases, with 11 bases spanning the gap. The CDR3 runs to 14 residues. The CDR3 DNA sequence: TGCGCCAGCGCAACCCGTGTCTCCTACAATGAGCAGTTCTTC. Protein: CASATRVSYNEQFF. Supplemented by reference TRBV5-1 and TRBJ2-1, the full variable domain reads KAGVTQTPRYLIKTRGQQVTLSCSPISGHRSVSWYQQTPGQGLQFLFEYFSETQRNKGNFPGRFSGRQFSNSRSEMNVSTLELGDSALYLCASATRVSYNEQFFGPGTRLTVL.

The rearrangement uses TRBV28 and TRBJ2-2; D gene unclear. V was shortened by 7 bases and J by 5 bases, with 14 bases between the two germline ends. CDR3 length: 14 residues. The germline V gene encodes CDR1 MDHEN and CDR2 SYDVKM. CDR3 sequence: CASIQWSRTGELFF. For the CDR3, the DNA is TGTGCCAGCATTCAGTGGTCGAGGACCGGGGAGCTGTTTTTT.

Remarks on this clone: A junction boundary mismatches the germline segment, possibly from a read error. The chain joins TRBV4-3 to TRBJ2-1; 7 positions agree with TRBD2. Germline lookup yields CDR1 LGHNA and CDR2 YSLEER. This CDR3 spans 13 amino acids. The CDR3 is CASSNRDYDEQFF. DNA of the CDR3: TGCGCCAGCAGCAACCGGGACTACGATGAGCAGTTCTTC.

The chain employs TRBV5-6 and TRBJ1-2, with a tentative D call TRBD1 (6 bases). V gave up 6 bases and J gave up 4 bases, with 13 bases separating them. The V gene's germline CDR1 is SGHDT and CDR2 YYEEEE. CDR3 length: 13 amino acids. This chain's CDR3 is CASTPDRSYGYTF. CDR3 nucleotides: TGTGCCAGCACTCCGGACAGATCCTATGGCTACACCTTC.

Only one count was recorded for this clone. The chain links TRBV18 to TRBJ2-1, with 14 bases lining up with TRBD2. CDR3 size: 20 residues. In germline, CDR1 is KGHSH, CDR2 LQKENI. The V segment lost 2 bases and the J segment 2 bases; nucleotides outside the gene matches: 11. CDR3 sequence (DNA): TGTGCCAGCTCACCAACCCAGACTAGCGGGAGGGGAGGCCCCTACAATGAGCAGTTCTTC. This encodes CASSPTQTSGRGGPYNEQFF.

The rearrangement links TRBV10-3 to TRBJ2-7; 8 nucleotides agree with TRBD2. After removal of 10 bases from V and 4 bases from J, the junction contained 9 bases not matched to a gene. The CDR3 covers 13 residues. Per germline, CDR1 ENHRY and CDR2 SYGVKD. The CDR3 reads CATGAAGVYEQYF. The CDR3 DNA reads as TGTGCCACCGGGGCAGCGGGAGTATACGAGCAGTACTTC.

The CDR3 is CASSYSLERANEQFF. The CDR3 DNA sequence: TGTGCCAGCAGTTACTCGCTGGAGCGGGCGAATGAGCAGTTCTTC. The chain is built from TRBV6-5 and TRBJ2-1, with D possibly TRBD2 on 6 matching bases. Looked up from germline, CDR1 is MNHEY and CDR2 is SVGAGI. The CDR3 is 15 residues long. With 0 bases removed from V and 7 bases from J, the gap between germline ends came to 13 bases.

J is TRBJ2-5 and V is TRBV9; 8 bases fit TRBD2. V lost 0 bases to trimming and J lost 1 base; unmatched junction nucleotides: 11. Germline lookup yields CDR1 SGDLS and CDR2 YYNGEE. CDR3 length: 18 amino acids. The CDR3 region has the DNA TGTGCCAGCAGCGTAGCTGGGGCGGGAGGCATACCCCAAGAGACCCAGTACTTC. It encodes CASSVAGAGGIPQETQYF.

This chain uses TRBV7-9 with TRBJ2-3; maybe TRBD2 (5 bases). The CDR3 has 17 amino acids. Trimming pared 5 bases from V and 1 base from J, leaving 19 bases between. The germline V gene has CDR1 SEHNR and CDR2 FQNEAQ (reference sequence). The DNA of the CDR3 is TGTGCCAGCAGCGCCCGGCGGAGCGGCGTACGCACAGATACGCAGTATTTT. It translates to CASSARRSGVRTDTQYF.

Of note for this clone: With a much larger clone just one base away, this may be a read error. Other DNA sequences of this sample code for an identical CDR3. The genes are TRBV2 and TRBJ2-5; D unresolved. The CDR3 has 12 residues. Germline V lookup: CDR1 SNHLY, CDR2 FYNNEI. The CDR3 nucleotides are TGTGCTAGCTCCCTGGAGAGAGAGACCCAGTACTTC. Protein sequence: CASSLERETQYF.

CDR3 nucleotides: TGCGCCAGCAGCCAAGAGGGCGGGTACGGGAGGGAGCCTTACGAGCAGTACTTC. It yields the protein CASSQEGGYGREPYEQYF. The chain has TRBV4-3 and TRBJ2-7; 8 nucleotides agree with TRBD2. The CDR3 contains 18 residues. V dropped 0 bases and J dropped 4; count of bases not matched to a gene: 14. The V gene's germline CDR1 is LGHNA and CDR2 YSLEER.

This clone was seen a few times. The same CDR3 arises from other DNA sequences in this sample as well. This sequence joins TRBV9 and TRBJ1-3; the D is unclear. The germline V and J ends were trimmed by 0 bases and 4 bases, with 5 bases remaining between them. This CDR3 spans 13 amino acids. Germline-derived CDR1 and CDR2 are SGDLS and YYNGEE. CDR3 sequence reads: CASSVGRGNTIYF. CDR3 in DNA: TGTGCCAGCAGCGTAGGGAGAGGAAACACCATATATTTT.